This entry lists 25 T cell receptor beta chains sequenced from one sample in a study of circulating and synovial CD4+ cells in juvenile arthritis. Clones were read by immunoSEQ multiplex PCR, and TCRdb kept only the in-frame ones, dropping some. The sample yields fewer than 35,000 clones, about 93% seen once. Material: CD4+ T cells from blood. These receptors came from a human donor with juvenile idiopathic arthritis.

This clone was detected only once. The V gene is TRBV28, the J gene TRBJ1-2; 10 bases agree with TRBD1. V gave up 4 bases and J gave up 6 bases; unmatched junction bases: 5. The CDR3 is 14 residues long. Germline assignment: CDR1 MDHEN and CDR2 SYDVKM. The CDR3 is CASSSTGGIDGYTF. The CDR3 region has the DNA TGTGCCAGCAGTTCGACAGGGGGCATTGATGGCTACACCTTC.

The chain uses TRBV28 and TRBJ2-1; 9 bases fit TRBD2. Germline lookup yields CDR1 MDHEN and CDR2 SYDVKM. Germline trimming cut 7 bases from V and 4 bases from J; bases unmatched to any gene: 11. The CDR3 is made up of 16 amino acids. CDR3 DNA: TGTGCCAGCACCTCCCCAGCGGGAGGCCTTTACAATGAGCAGTTCTTC. Translating gives CASTSPAGGLYNEQFF.

The chain employs TRBV5-1 and TRBJ1-1; TRBD1 aligns across 7 bases. This CDR3 has 13 residues. Germline V gene data show CDR1 as SGHRS and CDR2 as YFSETQ. Losses at the gene ends were 2 bases for V and 3 bases for J; bases not matched to a gene: 1. CDR3 sequence reads: CASSFDRDTEAFF. The DNA of the CDR3 is TGCGCCAGCAGCTTCGACAGGGACACTGAAGCTTTCTTT.

The chain links TRBV2 to TRBJ2-1, with D uncertain. V lost 3 bases, J lost 12 bases, and 15 bases lay in between. Germline CDR1 SNHLY, CDR2 FYNNEI. The CDR3 spans 13 residues. The chain's CDR3 is CASSDLGEIWQFF. CDR3 DNA: TGTGCCAGCAGTGATCTGGGCGAGATATGGCAGTTCTTC.

J is TRBJ2-5 and V is TRBV28, with TRBD1 matching 7 bases. The V segment lost 6 bases and the J segment 5 bases; nucleotides outside the gene matches: 9. The germline CDR1 and CDR2 sequences are MDHEN and SYDVKM. CDR3 length: 14 amino acids. The CDR3 DNA reads TGTGCCAGCAGCCTGCGAAACAGGGGCGAGACCCAGTACTTC. Residues: CASSLRNRGETQYF. The whole variable domain, remainder taken from reference TRBV28 and TRBJ2-5, is DVKVTQSSRYLVKRTGEKVFLECVQDMDHENMFWYRQDPGLGLRLIYFSYDVKMKEKGDIPEGYSVSREKKERFSLILESASTNQTSMYLCASSLRNRGETQYFGPGTRLLVL.

This chain links TRBV4-2 with TRBJ2-7; D unclear. The CDR3 contains 15 residues. V gave up 4 bases and J gave up 2 bases, with 15 bases separating them. Germline-derived CDR1 and CDR2 are LGHNA and YNFKEQ. The CDR3: CASSLVVVGAYEQYF. The CDR3 region has the DNA TGTGCCAGCAGCCTCGTCGTAGTCGGAGCCTACGAGCAGTACTTC.

V usage is TRBV5-1 and J usage is TRBJ2-7, with D perhaps matching TRBD2 (6 bases). Germline-derived CDR1 and CDR2 are SGHRS and YFSETQ. V lost 2 bases to trimming and J lost 1 base, with 10 bases between them. This CDR3 is 14 amino acids long. DNA for the CDR3: TGCGCCAGCAGCTTTTTGCGGGATTCCTACGAGCAGTACTTC. It translates to CASSFLRDSYEQYF.

The chain carries TRBV7-3 and TRBJ1-1; D not resolved. The V end lost 1 base, the J end lost 6 bases, and 12 bases lay between the germline ends. Germline lookup yields CDR1 SGHTA and CDR2 FQGTGA. The CDR3 is 14 residues long. The CDR3 is CASSLRKSGAEAFF. In DNA form, the CDR3 reads TGTGCCAGCAGCTTAAGGAAAAGCGGTGCTGAAGCTTTCTTT.

The chain carries TRBV25-1 and TRBJ2-5; TRBD2 matches at 12 bases. CDR3 length equals 17 residues. Germline assignment: CDR1 MGHDK and CDR2 SYGVNS. Losses at the gene ends were 2 bases for V and 4 bases for J; bases not matched to a gene: 8. The CDR3 region has the DNA TGTGCCAGCAGTGAACTACAGACTAGCGGGAGCGGAGAGACCCAGTACTTC. It translates to CASSELQTSGSGETQYF.

The chain couples TRBV5-1 to TRBJ1-3, with 7 bases that match TRBD1. Trimming at V came to 2 bases and at J to 3 bases, leaving 8 bases not matched to a gene. Germline lookup yields CDR1 SGHRS and CDR2 YFSETQ. This CDR3 spans 16 amino acids. CDR3 in DNA: TGCGCCAGCAGCTTACGATTACAGGGGAATGGAAACACCATATATTTT. It encodes CASSLRLQGNGNTIYF.

This sequence joins TRBV5-1 and TRBJ2-5, with D possibly TRBD2 on 7 matching bases. V lost 4 bases to trimming and J lost 4 bases, with 14 bases between them. The CDR3 has 14 residues. Germline assignment: CDR1 SGHRS and CDR2 YFSETQ. This CDR3 reads CASSTWGGLETQYF. The CDR3 DNA is TGCGCCAGCAGCACCTGGGGGGGGCTAGAGACCCAGTACTTC.

About this clone itself: A junction boundary mismatches the germline segment, possibly from a read error. The rearrangement links TRBV10-3 to TRBJ2-7; 9 nucleotides align to TRBD1. There are 14 residues in the CDR3. In germline, CDR1 is ENHRY, CDR2 SYGVKD. The CDR3 is CAISESSGTGTLDF. CDR3 nucleotides: TGTGCCATCAGTGAGTCGAGTGGGACAGGGACATTAGACTTC.

This chain joins TRBV27 and TRBJ1-5; no definite D call. Per germline, CDR1 MNHEY and CDR2 SMNVEV (reference sequence). Trimming removed 3 bases at V and 4 bases at J, with 7 bases between. This CDR3 has 13 residues. CDR3 in DNA: TGTGCCAGCAGTTTCACTAGAAATCAGCCCCAGCATTTT. Protein product: CASSFTRNQPQHF.

The chain links TRBV7-9 to TRBJ1-1; possible D gene TRBD1, 5 bases. Germline loops: CDR1 SEHNR, CDR2 FQNEAQ (reference sequence). Trimming removed 6 bases from V and 8 bases from J, with 16 bases in between. This CDR3 comprises 13 residues. This CDR3 is CASSQIGGVEAFF. CDR3 DNA sequence: TGTGCCAGCAGTCAAATAGGAGGGGTAGAAGCTTTCTTT.

The CDR3 coding sequence is TGTGCCAGCAGCTTACATCCGGGCACAGATACGCAGTATTTT. It encodes CASSLHPGTDTQYF. V gene TRBV7-8 combines with J gene TRBJ2-3; no reliable D call. The germline V gene encodes CDR1 SGHVS and CDR2 FQNEAQ. Trimming left V 2 bases short and J 1 base short, with 7 bases between. The CDR3 runs to 14 residues.

The chain has TRBV14 and TRBJ1-2; D call uncertain. This CDR3 region has 15 residues. Germline assignment: CDR1 SGHDN and CDR2 FVKESK. Trimming cost V 4 bases and J 0 bases, with 12 bases left between them. CDR3 nucleotide sequence: TGTGCCAGCAGCCCCTCGAGCCTCTCTAACTATGGCTACACCTTC. This gives the protein CASSPSSLSNYGYTF.

This clone was detected only once. This rearrangement joins TRBV19 to TRBJ2-1; D might be TRBD2 (6 bases). CDR1 is LNHDA and CDR2 is SQIVND in the germline V gene (reference sequence). Trimming cost V 3 bases and J 0 bases, with 18 bases left between them. This CDR3 has 18 residues. The CDR3 reads CASSIYLLSGSSYNEQFF. As DNA, the CDR3 is TGTGCCAGTAGTATCTACCTACTGAGCGGGTCCTCCTACAATGAGCAGTTCTTC.

This chain uses TRBV11-3 with TRBJ2-1; TRBD2 matches 10 bases. Trimming took 5 bases from V and 4 from J; bases not matched to a gene: 5. The CDR3 totals 15 residues. Germline V CDR1 and CDR2: SGHNT, YENEEA. The chain's CDR3 is CASSHLAGGYNEQFF. The DNA for the CDR3 is TGTGCCAGCAGCCACTTAGCGGGAGGTTACAATGAGCAGTTCTTC.

V usage is TRBV7-9 and J usage is TRBJ2-7; the D gene is possibly TRBD1 (6 bases). V dropped 8 bases and J dropped 0 bases, with 17 bases sitting between them. The CDR3 spans 15 residues. The germline V gene has CDR1 SEHNR and CDR2 FQNEAQ (reference sequence). The CDR3 loop is CASGSYRDISYEQYF. Written as DNA, the CDR3 is TGTGCCAGCGGGAGCTACCGGGACATCTCCTACGAGCAGTACTTC.

The V call is TRBV5-1, the J call TRBJ1-2, with 8 nucleotides matching TRBD1. V was clipped by 3 bases and J by 8 bases; unmatched bases: 9. The CDR3 consists of 14 residues. Per the germline V gene, CDR1 is SGHRS and CDR2 is YFSETQ. The CDR3 reads CASSWDIQGGGYTF. In DNA form, the CDR3 reads TGCGCCAGCAGCTGGGACATACAGGGGGGGGGCTACACCTTC.

The chain combines TRBV9 with TRBJ2-3; 12 nucleotides align to TRBD2. The CDR3 consists of 17 residues. The trim removed 3 bases at V and 0 bases at J, leaving 5 bases unmatched. Germline V gene sequence: CDR1 SGDLS, CDR2 YYNGEE. CDR3 DNA sequence: TGTGCCAGCAGCGCCTACGGACTAGCGGGAAGCACAGATACGCAGTATTTT. Translation gives CASSAYGLAGSTDTQYF.

DNA for the CDR3: TGTGCCAGCAGCTTAATAAGGGGTTCGGACGAGCAGTACTTC. It is translated as CASSLIRGSDEQYF. The chain combines TRBV7-2 with TRBJ2-7, with D maybe TRBD1 (5 bases). V lost 2 bases to trimming and J lost 5 bases, with 13 bases between them. The CDR3 extends over 14 amino acids. The germline V gene encodes CDR1 SGHTA and CDR2 FQGNSA.

The chain combines TRBV18 with TRBJ1-1; 9 bases are a match to TRBD1. The CDR3 consists of 16 residues. The ends lost 3 bases at V and 0 bases at J; junction bases unmatched: 5. Germline lookup yields CDR1 KGHSH and CDR2 LQKENI. The CDR3 sequence is CASSPGTGTMNTEAFF. The CDR3 DNA reads as TGTGCCAGCTCACCCGGGACAGGGACCATGAACACTGAAGCTTTCTTT. The full variable domain, completed using reference TRBV18 and TRBJ1-1, is NAGVMQNPRHLVRRRGQEARLRCSPMKGHSHVYWYRQLPEEGLKFMVYLQKENIIDESGMPKERFSAEFPKEGPSILRIQQVVRGDSAAYFCASSPGTGTMNTEAFFGQGTRLTVV.

In its sample, this clone was seen once. The gene calls are TRBV4-1 and TRBJ1-2; D gene uncertain. The ends were cut back, 1 base at V and 0 bases at J, with 6 bases in the middle. CDR3 length equals 14 residues. CDR1 and CDR2 (germline): MGHRA, YSYEKL. CDR3 DNA: TGCGCCAGCAGCCAAGTTCCGGCTAACTATGGCTACACCTTC. Protein sequence: CASSQVPANYGYTF.

This chain uses TRBV30 with TRBJ1-3; 7 bases map to TRBD1. The CDR3 length is 15 residues. J gave up 7 bases and V 3 bases, and 12 bases lay outside the gene matches. CDR1 and CDR2 (germline): GTSNPN, SVGIG (reference sequence). Here the CDR3 DNA reads TGTGCCTGGAGGATGACAGGGACAGTGGGGAACACCATATATTTT. Its protein product is CAWRMTGTVGNTIYF.